What follows are 18 T cell receptor beta chains derived from one specimen sequenced in a study of blood T cell repertoires in COVID-19. The data were produced by immunoSEQ multiplex PCR, yet TCRdb's version contains in-frame clones alone and is incomplete. The table has roughly 220,000 clones, around 81% seen once. Sequences were obtained from PBMCs or T cells enriched from blood (not recorded which). The origin of the receptors is a man aged 25 to 40 with acute COVID-19.

The chain carries TRBV10-3 and TRBJ2-5; 8 bases are a match to TRBD2. CDR3 length: 16 residues. Per germline, CDR1 ENHRY and CDR2 SYGVKD. J lost 3 bases, V lost 7 bases, and 13 bases had no gene match. CDR3 protein: CAIKSGGTGPEETQYF. The DNA of the CDR3 is TGTGCCATCAAATCGGGAGGGACCGGGCCCGAAGAGACCCAGTACTTC.

This clone came up a few times. The chain uses TRBV5-1 and TRBJ2-1; 9 bases align to TRBD1. V shed 3 bases and J 5 bases; nucleotides not matched to a gene: 12. CDR1 and CDR2 (germline): SGHRS, YFSETQ. The CDR3 has 17 residues. The CDR3 is CASSSQGQGIIDNEQFF. In DNA, the CDR3 is TGCGCCAGCAGCTCCCAAGGACAGGGGATTATCGACAATGAGCAGTTCTTC.

This chain links TRBV20-1 with TRBJ2-1; 8 bases are a match to TRBD2. This CDR3 is 12 amino acids long. Germline V gene sequence: CDR1 DFQATT, CDR2 SNEGSKA (reference sequence). J gave up 13 bases and V 3 bases, and 8 bases lay outside the gene matches. The CDR3 DNA follows: TGCAGTGCTAGTGGTAGCGGGGCTAACCAGTTCTTC. This encodes CSASGSGANQFF.

The chain employs TRBV7-3 and TRBJ2-2; the match to TRBD2 covers 7 bases. Trimming removed 4 bases from V and 6 bases from J; junction bases left unmatched: 5. This CDR3 has 14 residues. Germline V lookup: CDR1 SGHTA, CDR2 FQGTGA. For the CDR3, the DNA is TGTGCCAGCAGCTCCCCTACTAGCGCCGGGGAGCTGTTTTTT. Encoded protein: CASSSPTSAGELFF.

This chain joins TRBV5-1 and TRBJ1-1; 7 bases line up with TRBD1. The ends lost 7 bases at V and 1 base at J; junction bases unmatched: 10. This CDR3 comprises 15 residues. The germline V gene encodes CDR1 SGHRS and CDR2 YFSETQ. The CDR3 sequence is CASSKSTGTNTEAFF. CDR3 nucleotides: TGCGCCAGCTCGAAATCGACAGGGACGAACACTGAAGCTTTCTTT. Looking up the rest from reference TRBV5-1 and TRBJ1-1 gives the full variable domain: KAGVTQTPRYLIKTRGQQVTLSCSPISGHRSVSWYQQTPGQGLQFLFEYFSETQRNKGNFPGRFSGRQFSNSRSEMNVSTLELGDSALYLCASSKSTGTNTEAFFGQGTRLTVV.

This clone was recorded a few times. The gene calls are TRBV6-5 and TRBJ2-3, with D possibly TRBD2 on 6 matching bases. This CDR3 has 14 amino acids. Germline V gene lookup returns CDR1 MNHEY and CDR2 SVGAGI. Trimming took off 8 bases at V and 2 bases at J, with 14 bases between the two ends. CDR3 nucleotide sequence: TGTGCCAGCTGGGACTTTTCCTTCACAGATACGCAGTATTTT. Protein product: CASWDFSFTDTQYF.

The chain couples TRBV29-1 to TRBJ1-5, with D tentatively TRBD1 (6 bases). Trimming pared 6 bases from V and 4 bases from J, leaving 13 bases between. This CDR3 is 13 amino acids long. Germline CDR1 and CDR2: SQVTM and ANQGSEA. The CDR3: CSVAGTLNQPQHF. As DNA, the CDR3 is TGCAGCGTGGCCGGGACACTGAATCAGCCCCAGCATTTT.

The J gene is TRBJ2-5, the V gene TRBV5-6; 7 bases fit TRBD1. Germline assignment: CDR1 SGHDT and CDR2 YYEEEE. V was clipped by 0 bases and J by 3 bases; unmatched bases: 2. The CDR3 is 14 residues long. CDR3 coding DNA: TGTGCCAGCAGCTTGGTGGACAGGAAAGAGACCCAGTACTTC. Its translation is CASSLVDRKETQYF.

V is TRBV18 and J is TRBJ2-2, with 8 bases identical to TRBD1. The CDR3 is made up of 18 amino acids. V shed 5 bases, J shed 2 bases, and the junction held 13 bases outside the gene matches. Germline-derived CDR1 and CDR2 are KGHSH and LQKENI. The CDR3 reads CASSSSSGGAENTGELFF. CDR3 DNA: TGTGCCAGCTCATCCTCTTCAGGGGGCGCGGAAAACACCGGGGAGCTGTTTTTT.

The rearrangement links TRBV27 to TRBJ2-2; TRBD1 might be the D (5 bases). Germline V gives CDR1 MNHEY, CDR2 SMNVEV (reference sequence). This CDR3 has 14 amino acids. V lost 6 bases and J 3 bases, leaving 11 bases between the germline ends. CDR3 coding DNA: TGTGCCAGCAGCTTTCAGGGTTACACCGGGGAGCTGTTTTTT. Translated, it gives CASSFQGYTGELFF.

This chain links TRBV5-1 with TRBJ1-4; no firm D call. The CDR3 length is 16 residues. Germline V gives CDR1 SGHRS, CDR2 YFSETQ. Trimming cost V 4 bases and J 0 bases, with 13 bases left between them. Here the CDR3 reads CASSAQPPSTNEKLFF. The CDR3 DNA is TGCGCCAGCAGCGCACAGCCCCCCTCAACTAATGAAAAACTGTTTTTT.

This rearrangement joins TRBV7-9 to TRBJ2-3; the D gene is possibly TRBD2 (5 bases). Germline CDR1 SEHNR, CDR2 FQNEAQ (reference sequence). The CDR3 length is 14 residues. The ends were cut back, 0 bases at V and 6 bases at J, with 10 bases in the middle. The CDR3 nucleotides are TGTGCCAGCAGCTTAGCGACGCCGGGGGATACGCAGTATTTT. Its protein is CASSLATPGDTQYF. Full variable domain (rest looked up from reference TRBV7-9 and TRBJ2-3): DTGVSQNPRHKITKRGQNVTFRCDPISEHNRLYWYRQTLGQGPEFLTYFQNEAQLEKSRLLSDRFSAERPKGSFSTLEIQRTEQGDSAMYLCASSLATPGDTQYFGPGTRLTVL.

DNA for the CDR3: TGTGCCAGCAGCCAAGATCTGTATAGCAATCAGCCCCAGCATTTT. Its translation: CASSQDLYSNQPQHF. The V and J genes are TRBV4-2 and TRBJ1-5; D gene uncertain. This CDR3 is built from 15 residues. The V gene lost 0 bases and the J gene lost 0 bases, with 6 bases spanning the gap. Germline loops: CDR1 LGHNA, CDR2 YNFKEQ.

The chain is built from TRBV4-1 and TRBJ1-2; 7 bases agree with TRBD1. The ends lost 4 bases at V and 4 bases at J; junction bases unmatched: 9. Germline V gives CDR1 MGHRA, CDR2 YSYEKL. CDR3 size: 15 residues. DNA for the CDR3: TGCGCCAGCAGCCTGCGACAGGGAGAAATCTATGGCTACACCTTC. It yields the protein CASSLRQGEIYGYTF.

The rearrangement links TRBV5-1 to TRBJ1-1; a weak D match, TRBD1 (5 bases). There are 17 residues in the CDR3. Trimming pared 1 base from V and 0 bases from J, leaving 16 bases between. Looked up from germline, CDR1 is SGHRS and CDR2 is YFSETQ. The CDR3 DNA is TGCGCCAGCAGCTTGATCGGAGGGGACTCCATGAACACTGAAGCTTTCTTT. The encoded protein is CASSLIGGDSMNTEAFF.

Remarks on this clone: The sample contains more than one DNA sequence encoding this CDR3. The chain carries TRBV7-6 and TRBJ1-5; D call uncertain. The CDR3 covers 15 residues. The germline V and J ends were trimmed by 1 base and 2 bases, with 9 bases remaining between them. From germline, CDR1 is SGHVS and CDR2 FNYEAQ. Here the CDR3 reads CASSLGEGGNQPQHF. CDR3 nucleotides: TGTGCCAGCAGCTTAGGCGAGGGTGGCAATCAGCCCCAGCATTTT.

This clone was seen only a few times. The V and J genes are TRBV10-1 and TRBJ1-2, with 7 nucleotides matching TRBD1. V shed 10 bases, J shed 4 bases, and the junction held 12 bases outside the gene matches. Germline assignment: CDR1 WNHNN and CDR2 SYGVQD (reference sequence). This CDR3 has 14 amino acids. CDR3 in DNA: TGCGCCACAAGGGGGCAGGGGGAGATCTATGGCTACACCTTC. Amino acids: CATRGQGEIYGYTF.

The chain carries TRBV3-1 (or the pseudogene TRBV3-2) and TRBJ2-5; 8 nucleotides agree with TRBD2. CDR3 size: 20 residues. Germline V gene data show CDR1 as LGHDT and CDR2 as YNNKEL (reference sequence). V lost 0 bases, J lost 4 bases, and 19 bases stayed unmatched. The CDR3 spells CASSQEGSGGPYTPRETQYF. DNA of the CDR3: TGTGCCAGCAGCCAAGAGGGGAGCGGGGGACCCTATACTCCGCGAGAGACCCAGTACTTC.